This T cell receptor (beta chain) comes out of a study of blood T cell repertoires in COVID-19. Across the whole study: From T cells, B-cell-depleted T cells, or PBMCs came the material, which was cDNA or gDNA.

As handled by the study authors: Amplified reference gene primers provided the basis for estimating nucleated cell counts. The assay was immunoSEQ multiplex PCR, and TCRdb's table has in-frame clones only and misses some. That table is the source of V, J and clone size, and D and trimming were worked out from the DNA. The table records about 210,000 clones, around 90% of them present only once. V lost 0 bases and J 9 bases, leaving 9 bases between the germline ends. Germline lookup yields CDR1 MNHEY and CDR2 SMNVEV (reference sequence). CDR3 size: 13 residues. This receptor was identified in a man aged 65 to 85 with acute or convalescent COVID-19. The sample was peripheral blood. V and J are TRBV27 and TRBJ2-1; D is unclear. CDR3 nucleotide sequence: TGTGCCAGCAGTTTATCCGAGTGGTCTGAGCAGTTCTTC. Protein sequence: CASSLSEWSEQFF.